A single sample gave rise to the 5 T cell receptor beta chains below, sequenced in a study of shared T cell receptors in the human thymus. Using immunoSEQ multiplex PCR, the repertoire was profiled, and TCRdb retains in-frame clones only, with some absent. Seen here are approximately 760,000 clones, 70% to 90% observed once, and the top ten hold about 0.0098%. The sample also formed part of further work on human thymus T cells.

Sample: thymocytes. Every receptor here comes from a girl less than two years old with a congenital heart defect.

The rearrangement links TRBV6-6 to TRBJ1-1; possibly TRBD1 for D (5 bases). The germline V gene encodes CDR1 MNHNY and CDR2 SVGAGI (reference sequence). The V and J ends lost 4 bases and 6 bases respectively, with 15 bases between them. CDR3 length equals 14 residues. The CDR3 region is CASSSDSLRAEAFF. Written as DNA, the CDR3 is TGTGCCAGCAGTTCCGACAGTCTACGCGCTGAAGCTTTCTTT.

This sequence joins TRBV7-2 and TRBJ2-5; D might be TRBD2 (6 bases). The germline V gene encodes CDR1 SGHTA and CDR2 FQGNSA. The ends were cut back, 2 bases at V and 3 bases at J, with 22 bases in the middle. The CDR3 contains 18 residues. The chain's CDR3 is CASSLHNSDGGPKETQYF. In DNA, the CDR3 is TGTGCCAGCAGCTTACATAACTCCGATGGAGGGCCGAAAGAGACCCAGTACTTC.

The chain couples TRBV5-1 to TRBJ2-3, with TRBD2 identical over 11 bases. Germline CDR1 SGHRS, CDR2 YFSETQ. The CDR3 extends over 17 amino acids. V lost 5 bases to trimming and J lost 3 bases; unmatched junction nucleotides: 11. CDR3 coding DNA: TGCGCCAGCAGGCCAAATAGCGGGGGGGCCTGGACAGATACGCAGTATTTT. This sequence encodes CASRPNSGGAWTDTQYF.

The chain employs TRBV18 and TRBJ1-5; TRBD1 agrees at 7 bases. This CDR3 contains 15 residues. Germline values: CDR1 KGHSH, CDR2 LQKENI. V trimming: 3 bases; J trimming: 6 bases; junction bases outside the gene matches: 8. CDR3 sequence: CASSPGPRGSQPQHF. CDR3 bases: TGTGCCAGCTCACCGGGACCCAGGGGGAGTCAGCCCCAGCATTTT.

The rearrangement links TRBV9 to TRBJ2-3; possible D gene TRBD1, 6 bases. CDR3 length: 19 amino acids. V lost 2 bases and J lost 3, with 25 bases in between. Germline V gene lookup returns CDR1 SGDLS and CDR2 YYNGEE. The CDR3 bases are TGTGCCAGCAGCGTCCGATTCCGGGAACAGGGACGAGGTACAGATACGCAGTATTTT. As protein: CASSVRFREQGRGTDTQYF.